A single sample is the source of the 30 T cell receptor beta chains below, sequenced in a study of response to subunit inactivated influenza vaccine. TCRdb used MiXCR to reprocess the RT-PCR reads, holding one entry per CDR3 protein. The sample shows a few hundred thousand distinct CDR3 sequences, 12% to 15% of them seen only once. The sample consisted of PBMCs from blood, taken less than 13 days after vaccination. The receptors were gathered from a man in his forties or fifties who received an inactivated influenza vaccine.

The V call is TRBV7-8, the J call TRBJ1-2; possible D gene TRBD1, 6 bases. Trimming stripped 4 bases from V and 6 bases from J, with 18 bases between. Germline V gene data show CDR1 as SGHVS and CDR2 as FQNEAQ. The CDR3 covers 15 residues. The CDR3 DNA is TGTGCCAGCAGCTCTCAGGGGCTGGGGCTGGATGGCTACACCTTC. Its translation: CASSSQGLGLDGYTF.

The DNA for the CDR3 is TGCAGTGCTAGAGATCTTGGTTTCGGGACCCAGTACTTC. Encoded protein: CSARDLGFGTQYF. The rearrangement uses TRBV20-1 and TRBJ2-5; D is unresolved. Germline CDR1 DFQATT, CDR2 SNEGSKA (reference sequence). Trimming shortened V by 0 bases and J by 7 bases, and 12 bases separated the two germline ends. This CDR3 has 13 residues.

This clonotype was observed a few times. The V call is TRBV10-1, the J call TRBJ2-1; TRBD2 aligns across 7 bases. The germline CDR1 and CDR2 sequences are WNHNN and SYGVQD (reference sequence). CDR3 length: 16 amino acids. V shed 2 bases and J 0 bases; nucleotides not matched to a gene: 4. In DNA form, the CDR3 reads TGCGCCAGCAGTGAGAGCGGGGATAGCTCCTACAATGAGCAGTTCTTC. It yields the protein CASSESGDSSYNEQFF.

This clonotype was seen a single time. The CDR3 bases are TGTGCCAGCAGTTACTCGGCTAGCGGGAGAGTAGATACGCAGTATTTT. It encodes CASSYSASGRVDTQYF. The rearrangement uses TRBV6-2 or TRBV6-3 and TRBJ2-3; 10 nucleotides match TRBD2. Germline V gene lookup returns CDR1 MNHEY and CDR2 SVGEGT. This CDR3 has 16 amino acids. Trimming removed 0 bases from V and 5 bases from J; junction bases left unmatched: 5.

This clonotype was detected only a few times. The rearrangement links TRBV12-3 or TRBV12-4 to TRBJ2-1; 8 positions match TRBD2. This CDR3 region has 14 residues. V dropped 5 bases and J dropped 5; count of bases not matched to a gene: 5. The CDR3 DNA is TGTGCCAGCAGTCGACTAGCGCTACACAATGAGCAGTTCTTC. Translating it yields CASSRLALHNEQFF.

This clonotype was counted a few times. CDR3 in DNA: TGTGCCAGCACCCCGGGCAGGGGGTCTACCTACGAGCAGTACTTC. Amino acids: CASTPGRGSTYEQYF. V gene TRBV6-4 combines with J gene TRBJ2-7; 7 bases are shared with TRBD1. Per germline, CDR1 MRHNA and CDR2 SNTAGT. This CDR3 has 15 amino acids. The junction had 11 bases not matched to a gene; V was cut back by 7 bases and J by 2 bases.

This clonotype has more than one count but fewer than ten. The V and J genes are TRBV3-1 and TRBJ1-5, with 11 bases lining up with TRBD1. Germline V CDR1 and CDR2: LGHDT, YNNKEL (reference sequence). Trimming took 0 bases from V and 3 from J; bases not matched to a gene: 10. The CDR3 is 19 amino acids. The CDR3 sequence is CASSQDRGTGGVVNQPQHF. The DNA of the CDR3 is TGTGCCAGCAGCCAAGACCGAGGGACAGGGGGTGTGGTCAATCAGCCCCAGCATTTT.

The chain links TRBV7-2 to TRBJ2-5, with no clear D. Looked up from germline, CDR1 is SGHTA and CDR2 is FQGNSA. The CDR3 length is 11 residues. V lost 4 bases, J lost 7 bases, and 7 bases lay in between. CDR3 DNA sequence: TGTGCCAGCAGCTCAAAGGGGACCCAGTACTTC. Its protein is CASSSKGTQYF.

This chain connects TRBV19 to TRBJ1-2, with a possible D match to TRBD1 (6 bases). Germline CDR1 reads LNHDA; CDR2 reads SQIVND (reference sequence). Trimming took 6 bases from V and 8 from J, leaving 19 bases between them. The CDR3 is 14 residues long. In DNA, the CDR3 is TGTGCCAGTAGAGACCGACAGGCCCAGGAGGGCTACACCTTC. This encodes CASRDRQAQEGYTF. Supplemented by reference TRBV19 and TRBJ1-2, the full variable domain reads DGGITQSPKYLFRKEGQNVTLSCEQNLNHDAMYWYRQDPGQGLRLIYYSQIVNDFQKGDIAEGYSVSREKKESFPLTVTSAQKNPTAFYLCASRDRQAQEGYTFGSGTRLTVV.

This clonotype was detected only a few times. This chain joins TRBV5-1 and TRBJ2-7; 12 bases line up with TRBD2. Germline-derived CDR1 and CDR2 are SGHRS and YFSETQ. With 4 bases clipped from V and 6 bases from J, the junction kept 17 bases outside the gene matches. The CDR3 loop spans 18 amino acids. The CDR3 DNA is TGCGCCAGCAGCCCATCCCCCCTAGCGGGGGGGCCAACAACCGAGCAGTACTTC. As protein: CASSPSPLAGGPTTEQYF.

Only a few counts were recorded for this clonotype. The V call is TRBV7-2, the J call TRBJ1-1; TRBD1 might be the D (5 bases). In germline, CDR1 is SGHTA, CDR2 FQGNSA. V was clipped by 0 bases and J by 4 bases, with 12 bases between them. CDR3 length: 15 amino acids. In DNA, the CDR3 is TGTGCCAGCAGCTTAGCACGTGGGGGTACCACTGAAGCTTTCTTT. It yields the protein CASSLARGGTTEAFF.

This clonotype was observed a few times. The chain joins TRBV5-1 to TRBJ1-5; D is unresolved. Germline CDR1 SGHRS, CDR2 YFSETQ. Deletions cut 1 base from V and 0 bases from J, with 8 bases between. This CDR3 comprises 15 residues. CDR3 residues: CASSLWGNSNQPQHF. The CDR3 DNA follows: TGCGCCAGCAGCTTGTGGGGAAATAGCAATCAGCCCCAGCATTTT.

The chain combines TRBV3-1 with TRBJ2-3, with a weak D call TRBD1 (6 bases). This CDR3 comprises 16 residues. The germline gives CDR1 LGHDT, CDR2 YNNKEL (reference sequence). Deletions cut 4 bases from V and 0 bases from J, with 14 bases between. The CDR3 here is CASSPGQRMSTDTQYF. For the CDR3, the DNA is TGTGCCAGCAGCCCCGGACAGAGAATGAGCACAGATACGCAGTATTTT.

The rearrangement uses TRBV7-2 and TRBJ2-3; D gene unclear. CDR1 and CDR2 from the germline V gene are SGHTA and FQGNSA. The CDR3 has 14 residues. The germline V and J ends were trimmed by 5 bases and 4 bases, with 13 bases remaining between them. CDR3 coding DNA: TGTGCCAGCAGCCCCCTTTTGGCAGCAGATACGCAGTATTTT. This sequence encodes CASSPLLAADTQYF.

CDR3 DNA: TGTGCCAGCACCCTAGGACAGGGATACACCGGGGAGCTGTTTTTT. Amino acids: CASTLGQGYTGELFF. The chain links TRBV11-3 to TRBJ2-2, with TRBD1 matching over 8 bases. The germline V gene encodes CDR1 SGHNT and CDR2 YENEEA. The CDR3 has 15 residues. Trimming at V came to 7 bases and at J to 3 bases, leaving 7 bases not matched to a gene. Variable domain in full (rest from reference TRBV11-3 and TRBJ2-2): EAGVVQSPRYKIIEKKQPVAFWCNPISGHNTLYWYLQNLGQGPELLIRYENEEAVDDSQLPKDRFSAERLKGVDSTLKIQPAELGDSAVYLCASTLGQGYTGELFFGEGSRLTVL.

The chain is built from TRBV20-1 and TRBJ1-6; 7 nucleotides line up with TRBD1. Germline trimming cut 3 bases from V and 7 bases from J; bases unmatched to any gene: 12. Germline V gene sequence: CDR1 DFQATT, CDR2 SNEGSKA (reference sequence). The CDR3 totals 16 residues. The CDR3 nucleotides read TGCAGTGCTAGTGACAACAGGGGATGGCAAAATTCACCCCTCCACTTT. Translation gives CSASDNRGWQNSPLHF.

V is TRBV6-2 or TRBV6-3 and J is TRBJ1-5; D not resolved. Trimming stripped 5 bases from V and 5 bases from J, with 13 bases between. The CDR3 extends over 14 amino acids. In germline, CDR1 is MNHEY, CDR2 SVGEGT. Here the CDR3 DNA reads TGTGCCAGCAGTCTGAATAGGCGAGATCAGCCCCAGCATTTT. Its protein is CASSLNRRDQPQHF.

This chain's CDR3 is CASSRNLYEQYF. Here the CDR3 DNA reads TGTGCCAGCTCACGCAACCTCTACGAGCAGTACTTC. This chain connects TRBV18 to TRBJ2-7; D not certain. Germline V gene lookup returns CDR1 KGHSH and CDR2 LQKENI. V lost 4 bases, J lost 3 bases, and 7 bases lay in between. The CDR3 is 12 residues long. The full variable domain, with the rest looked up from reference TRBV18 and TRBJ2-7, is NAGVMQNPRHLVRRRGQEARLRCSPMKGHSHVYWYRQLPEEGLKFMVYLQKENIIDESGMPKERFSAEFPKEGPSILRIQQVVRGDSAAYFCASSRNLYEQYFGPGTRLTVT.

J is TRBJ2-4 and V is TRBV6-2 or TRBV6-3; 9 bases agree with TRBD2. Trimming removed 0 bases from V and 1 base from J; junction bases left unmatched: 10. The CDR3 runs 19 residues. The germline gives CDR1 MNHEY, CDR2 SVGEGT. The CDR3 DNA reads as TGTGCCAGCAGTTACTCGATTAGCGGGAGAGAGGTTGCCAAAAACATTCAGTACTTC. As protein: CASSYSISGREVAKNIQYF.

This clonotype turned up a few times. The chain has TRBV7-9 and TRBJ2-4, with 10 bases lining up with TRBD2. Germline V CDR1 and CDR2: SEHNR, FQNEAQ (reference sequence). J was trimmed by 11 bases and V by 3 bases; bases with no gene match: 10. The CDR3 consists of 15 residues. The CDR3 loop is CASSFQASGRWVQYF. Written as DNA, the CDR3 is TGTGCCAGCAGCTTTCAGGCTAGCGGGAGATGGGTTCAGTACTTC.

This clonotype was counted between two and nine times. The chain carries TRBV4-2 and TRBJ1-1; 8 nucleotides match TRBD1. The CDR3 contains 14 residues. Germline V lookup: CDR1 LGHNA, CDR2 YNFKEQ. V was clipped by 4 bases and J by 4 bases; unmatched bases: 5. The CDR3 DNA reads as TGTGCCAGCAGCCGCAATACAGGGGGCACTGAAGCTTTCTTT. Translation: CASSRNTGGTEAFF.

This clonotype was detected ten times or more. CDR3 DNA: TGCAGTGCTGAGGACAGGGAGACAGATACGCAGTATTTT. Translated, it gives CSAEDRETDTQYF. V usage is TRBV20-1 and J usage is TRBJ2-3, with TRBD1 matching 8 bases. This CDR3 comprises 13 residues. The germline V gene encodes CDR1 DFQATT and CDR2 SNEGSKA (reference sequence). V gave up 5 bases and J gave up 3 bases; unmatched junction bases: 4.

The V call is TRBV5-1, the J call TRBJ1-2; weak D call: TRBD1 (6 bases). Trimming took off 3 bases at V and 6 bases at J, with 15 bases between the two ends. The CDR3 is made up of 14 amino acids. The germline gives CDR1 SGHRS, CDR2 YFSETQ. This CDR3 reads CASSYLGQGHGYTF. CDR3 nucleotide sequence: TGCGCCAGCAGCTACTTAGGGCAGGGGCATGGCTACACCTTC.

This clonotype was detected ten times or more. The chain links TRBV10-2 to TRBJ2-3; 10 nucleotides agree with TRBD2. V was clipped by 7 bases and J by 0 bases; unmatched bases: 4. Per germline, CDR1 WSHSY and CDR2 SAAADI. This CDR3 region has 15 residues. CDR3 bases: TGCGCCAGCAAATGGACTAGCGGTAGCACAGATACGCAGTATTTT. It yields the protein CASKWTSGSTDTQYF.

This clonotype has more than one count but fewer than ten. The rearrangement links TRBV6-1 to TRBJ1-5; unclear D gene. Germline CDR1 MNHNS, CDR2 SASEGT. This CDR3 has 14 amino acids. The V gene lost 2 bases and the J gene lost 1 base, with 6 bases spanning the gap. The DNA of the CDR3 is TGTGCCAGCAGTGAAAGGCGGAGCAATCAGCCCCAGCATTTT. Protein sequence: CASSERRSNQPQHF.

This clonotype showed up many times. V gene TRBV6-1 combines with J gene TRBJ2-4; D remains unclear. Germline CDR1 reads MNHNS; CDR2 reads SASEGT. This CDR3 region has 16 residues. The V and J ends lost 6 bases and 0 bases respectively, with 15 bases between them. CDR3: CASSLDLDLAKNIQYF. In DNA, the CDR3 is TGTGCCAGCAGCTTGGACCTCGATTTAGCCAAAAACATTCAGTACTTC.

This clonotype was detected a few times. The J gene is TRBJ1-6, the V gene TRBV3-1; the D is unclear. The ends were cut back, 1 base at V and 9 bases at J, with 19 bases in the middle. The CDR3 loop spans 17 amino acids. Germline loops: CDR1 LGHDT, CDR2 YNNKEL (reference sequence). CDR3 nucleotide sequence: TGTGCCAGCAGCCAAGGTGTAGGGAGGGCCTCAGGTTCACCCCTCCACTTT. Translated: CASSQGVGRASGSPLHF.

This clonotype has more than one count but fewer than ten. The chain combines TRBV5-5 with TRBJ2-1, with D unclear. CDR3 size: 16 residues. CDR1 is SGHKS and CDR2 is YYEKEE in the germline V gene (reference sequence). With 0 bases removed from V and 9 bases from J, the gap between germline ends came to 19 bases. CDR3 sequence (DNA): TGTGCCAGCAGCTTGGGAGTAGGCGGAATCCTTAGTGAGCAGTTCTTC. Amino acids: CASSLGVGGILSEQFF.

The chain combines TRBV5-6 with TRBJ2-5; 7 bases fit TRBD1. The CDR3 covers 14 residues. J lost 2 bases, V lost 4 bases, and 5 bases had no gene match. Looked up from germline, CDR1 is SGHDT and CDR2 is YYEEEE. The CDR3 nucleotides read TGTGCCAGCAGCCGCCGGGACAGTCAAGAGACCCAGTACTTC. It encodes CASSRRDSQETQYF.

The chain uses TRBV18 and TRBJ1-1, with D tentatively TRBD1 (6 bases). Germline V lookup: CDR1 KGHSH, CDR2 LQKENI. V lost 5 bases, J lost 1 base, and 14 bases lay in between. The CDR3 runs to 15 residues. CDR3 nucleotides: TGTGCCAGCTCAGTTCCCGCAGGGGAGAACACTGAAGCTTTCTTT. Its translation: CASSVPAGENTEAFF. The full variable domain, its missing parts supplied by reference TRBV18 and TRBJ1-1, is NAGVMQNPRHLVRRRGQEARLRCSPMKGHSHVYWYRQLPEEGLKFMVYLQKENIIDESGMPKERFSAEFPKEGPSILRIQQVVRGDSAAYFCASSVPAGENTEAFFGQGTRLTVV.